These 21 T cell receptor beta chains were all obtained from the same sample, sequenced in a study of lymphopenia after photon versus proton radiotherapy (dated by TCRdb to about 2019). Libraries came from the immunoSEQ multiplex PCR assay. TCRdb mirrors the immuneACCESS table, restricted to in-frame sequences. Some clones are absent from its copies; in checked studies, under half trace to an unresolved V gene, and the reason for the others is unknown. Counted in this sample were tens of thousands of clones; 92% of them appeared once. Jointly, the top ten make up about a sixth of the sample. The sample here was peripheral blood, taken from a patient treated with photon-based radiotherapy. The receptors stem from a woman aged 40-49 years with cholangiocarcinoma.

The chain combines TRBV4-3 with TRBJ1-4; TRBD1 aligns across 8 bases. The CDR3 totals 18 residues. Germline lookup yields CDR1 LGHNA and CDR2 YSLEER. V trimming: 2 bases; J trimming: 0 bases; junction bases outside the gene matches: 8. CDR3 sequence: CASSQKDRAAATNEKLFF. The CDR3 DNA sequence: TGCGCCAGCAGCCAAAAGGACAGGGCGGCTGCAACTAATGAAAAACTGTTTTTT.

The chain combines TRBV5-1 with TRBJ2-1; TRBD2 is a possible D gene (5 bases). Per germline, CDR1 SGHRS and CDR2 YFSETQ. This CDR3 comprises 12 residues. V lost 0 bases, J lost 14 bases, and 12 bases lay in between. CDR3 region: CASSLEGPGKFF. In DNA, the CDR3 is TGCGCCAGCAGCTTGGAAGGACCCGGGAAGTTCTTC.

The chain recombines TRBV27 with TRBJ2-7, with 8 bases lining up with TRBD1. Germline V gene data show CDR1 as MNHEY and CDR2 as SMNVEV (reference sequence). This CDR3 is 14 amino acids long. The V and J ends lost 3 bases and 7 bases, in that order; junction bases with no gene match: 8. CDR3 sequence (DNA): TGTGCCAGCAGTTTGATGCAGGGGGCTGGGGAGCAGTACTTC. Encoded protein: CASSLMQGAGEQYF.

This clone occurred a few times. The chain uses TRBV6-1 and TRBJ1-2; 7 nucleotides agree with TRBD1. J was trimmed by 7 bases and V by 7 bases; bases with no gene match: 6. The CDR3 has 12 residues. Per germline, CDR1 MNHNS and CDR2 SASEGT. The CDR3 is CASNEGAAGYTF. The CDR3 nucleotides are TGTGCCAGCAATGAGGGGGCTGCTGGCTACACCTTC.

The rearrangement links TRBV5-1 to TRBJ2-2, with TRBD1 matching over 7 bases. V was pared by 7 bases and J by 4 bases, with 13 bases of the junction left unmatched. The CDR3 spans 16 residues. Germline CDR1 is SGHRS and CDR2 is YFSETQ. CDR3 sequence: CASVSTGVGSTGELFF. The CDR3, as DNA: TGCGCCAGCGTATCTACAGGGGTTGGGAGCACCGGGGAGCTGTTTTTT.

CDR3 nucleotide sequence: TGTGCCAGTACCTCGACAGGGGGCTCCTACGAGCAGTACTTC. As protein: CASTSTGGSYEQYF. The chain carries TRBV19 and TRBJ2-7; 9 bases agree with TRBD1. Germline CDR1 reads LNHDA; CDR2 reads SQIVND (reference sequence). V shed 7 bases, J shed 0 bases, and the junction held 4 bases outside the gene matches. This CDR3 region has 14 residues.

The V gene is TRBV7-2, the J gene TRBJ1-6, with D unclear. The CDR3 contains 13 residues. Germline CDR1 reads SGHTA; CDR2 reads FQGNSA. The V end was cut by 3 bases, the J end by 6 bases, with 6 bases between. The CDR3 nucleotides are TGTGCCAGCAGCTTCCGCGTTAATTCACCCCTCCACTTT. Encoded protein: CASSFRVNSPLHF.

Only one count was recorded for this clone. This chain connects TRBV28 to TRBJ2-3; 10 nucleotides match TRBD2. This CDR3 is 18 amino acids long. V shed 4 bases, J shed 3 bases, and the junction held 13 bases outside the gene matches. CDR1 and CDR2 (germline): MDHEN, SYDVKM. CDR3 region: CASSSPFSLAGDTDTQYF. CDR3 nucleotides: TGTGCCAGCAGTTCCCCCTTTTCTCTAGCGGGAGATACAGATACGCAGTATTTT.

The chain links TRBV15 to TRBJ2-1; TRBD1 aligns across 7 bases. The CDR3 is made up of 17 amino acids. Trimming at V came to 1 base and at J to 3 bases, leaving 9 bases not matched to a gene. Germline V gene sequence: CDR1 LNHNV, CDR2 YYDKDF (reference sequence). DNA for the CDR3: TGTGCCACCAGCAGAGGTCTCCAGGGGGAATTCTACAATGAGCAGTTCTTC. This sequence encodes CATSRGLQGEFYNEQFF.

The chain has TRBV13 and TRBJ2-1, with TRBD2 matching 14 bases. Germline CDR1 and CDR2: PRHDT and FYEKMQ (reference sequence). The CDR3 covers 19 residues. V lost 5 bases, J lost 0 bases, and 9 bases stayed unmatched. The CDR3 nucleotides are TGTGCCAGCAGCCCAGGACTAGCGGGGGGTCTTAGCTCCTACAATGAGCAGTTCTTC. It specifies CASSPGLAGGLSSYNEQFF.

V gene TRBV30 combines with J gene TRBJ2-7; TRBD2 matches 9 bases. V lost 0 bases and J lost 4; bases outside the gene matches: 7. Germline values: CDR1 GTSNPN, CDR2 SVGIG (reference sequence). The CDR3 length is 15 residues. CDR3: CAWSVGGRAWYEQYF. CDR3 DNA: TGTGCCTGGAGTGTAGGCGGGAGGGCCTGGTACGAGCAGTACTTC.

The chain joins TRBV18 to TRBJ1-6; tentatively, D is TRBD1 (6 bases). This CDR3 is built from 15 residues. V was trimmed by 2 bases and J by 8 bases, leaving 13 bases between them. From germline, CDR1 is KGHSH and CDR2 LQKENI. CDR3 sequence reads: CASSPLQGGDSPLHF. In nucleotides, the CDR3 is TGTGCCAGCTCACCATTACAGGGTGGAGATTCACCCCTCCACTTT.

The DNA for the CDR3 is TGTGCCAGTAGTATATTGGGGGTTGGGGCCAACGTCCTGACTTTC. It specifies CASSILGVGANVLTF. The chain employs TRBV19 and TRBJ2-6; possibly TRBD1 or TRBD2 for D (5 bases each). Germline V lookup: CDR1 LNHDA, CDR2 SQIVND (reference sequence). V lost 2 bases and J lost 3, with 8 bases in between. CDR3 length: 15 residues.

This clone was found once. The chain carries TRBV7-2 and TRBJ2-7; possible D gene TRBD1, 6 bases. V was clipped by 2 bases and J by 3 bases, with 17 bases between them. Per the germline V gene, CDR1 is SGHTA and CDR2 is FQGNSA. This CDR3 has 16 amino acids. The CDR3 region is CASSLKRGTSFYEQYF. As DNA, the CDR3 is TGTGCCAGCAGCTTAAAGAGGGGGACCTCGTTCTACGAGCAGTACTTC.

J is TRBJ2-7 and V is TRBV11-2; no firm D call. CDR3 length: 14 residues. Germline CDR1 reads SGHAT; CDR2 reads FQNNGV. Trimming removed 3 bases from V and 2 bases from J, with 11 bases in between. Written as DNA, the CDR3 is TGTGCCAGCAGCTTTCCTGCACAGCCCTACGAGCAGTACTTC. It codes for CASSFPAQPYEQYF.

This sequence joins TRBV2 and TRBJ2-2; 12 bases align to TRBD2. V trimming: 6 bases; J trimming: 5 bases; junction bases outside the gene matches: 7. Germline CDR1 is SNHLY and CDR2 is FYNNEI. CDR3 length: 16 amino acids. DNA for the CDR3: TGTGCCAGCAGGATAGGGACTAGCGGGCGAACCGGGGAGCTGTTTTTT. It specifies CASRIGTSGRTGELFF.

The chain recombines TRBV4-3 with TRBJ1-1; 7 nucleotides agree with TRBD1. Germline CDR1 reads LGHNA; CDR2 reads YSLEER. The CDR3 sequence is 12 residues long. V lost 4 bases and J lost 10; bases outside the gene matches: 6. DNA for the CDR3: TGCGCCAGCAGCCGCGTACAGGGGAGAGCTTTCTTT. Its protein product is CASSRVQGRAFF.

CDR3 amino acids: CASSLRTGGKAEAFF. In DNA, the CDR3 is TGTGCCAGCAGTCTTCGGACAGGGGGTAAGGCTGAAGCTTTCTTT. This sequence joins TRBV28 and TRBJ1-1; the match to TRBD1 covers 10 bases. Germline assignment: CDR1 MDHEN and CDR2 SYDVKM. The CDR3 totals 15 residues. Unmatched junction bases numbered 9, after V lost 5 bases and J lost 6 bases. Full variable domain (outside the CDR3, taken from reference TRBV28 and TRBJ1-1): DVKVTQSSRYLVKRTGEKVFLECVQDMDHENMFWYRQDPGLGLRLIYFSYDVKMKEKGDIPEGYSVSREKKERFSLILESASTNQTSMYLCASSLRTGGKAEAFFGQGTRLTVV.

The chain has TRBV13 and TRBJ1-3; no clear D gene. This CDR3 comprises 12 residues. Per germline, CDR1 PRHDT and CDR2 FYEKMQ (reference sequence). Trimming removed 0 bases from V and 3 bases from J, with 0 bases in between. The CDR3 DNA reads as TGTGCCAGCAGCTTAGGTGGAAACACCATATATTTT. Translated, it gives CASSLGGNTIYF.

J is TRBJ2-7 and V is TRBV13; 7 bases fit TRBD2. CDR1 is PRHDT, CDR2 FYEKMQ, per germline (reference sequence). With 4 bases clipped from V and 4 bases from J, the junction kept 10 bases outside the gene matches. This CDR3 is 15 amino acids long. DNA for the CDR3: TGTGCCAGCAGCTCCCCGCTAGCGGTCTCTTACGAGCAGTACTTC. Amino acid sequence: CASSSPLAVSYEQYF.

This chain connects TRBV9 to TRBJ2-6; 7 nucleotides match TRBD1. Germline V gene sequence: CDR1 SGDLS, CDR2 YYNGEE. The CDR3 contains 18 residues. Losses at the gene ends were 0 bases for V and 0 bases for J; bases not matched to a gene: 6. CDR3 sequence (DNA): TGTGCCAGCAGCGTAGCAGGGGGTGGAAGCTCTGGGGCCAACGTCCTGACTTTC. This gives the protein CASSVAGGGSSGANVLTF.